These T cell receptor beta chains were read from a single sample in a study of neurological immune-mediated disorders. One entry per CDR3 protein, called by TCRdb with MiXCR from the 5' RACE reads. Altogether about 46,000 distinct CDR3 sequences are present, roughly 2% being singletons, with the ten largest covering around 2.1%. Source material: PBMCs. These receptors came from a woman in her forties with multiple sclerosis. Each CDR3 is given with its conserved first and last residue. The D gene is left open where the match is weak. The size of a clone is reported for some rows only, either as once, few or many, or as a class for expanded clones.

j_call d_call cdr3_length v_call clone_size cdr3_aa cdr3_nt
TRBJ1-1 TRBD1 18 TRBV5-1 many CASSLGTGTGGAKPEAFF TGCGCCAGCAGCTTGGGAACCGGGACAGGGGGCGCGAAGCCTGAAGCTTTCTTT
TRBJ2-2 . 13 TRBV28 many CASTTQNTGELFF TGTGCCAGCACCACTCAGAACACCGGGGAGCTGTTTTTT
TRBJ2-1 . 15 TRBV5-1 . CASSFRSLGGNEQFF TGCGCCAGCAGCTTCCGAAGTTTGGGGGGCAATGAGCAGTTCTTC
TRBJ2-3 TRBD1 17 TRBV20-1 many CSARSRDSAPSTDTQYF TGCAGTGCTAGGAGCCGGGACAGCGCTCCTAGCACAGATACGCAGTATTTT
TRBJ1-3 TRBD1 14 TRBV10-3 many CAISPGQGANTIYF TGTGCCATCAGTCCGGGACAGGGAGCAAACACCATATATTTT
TRBJ2-5 . 11 TRBV5-1 many CASRQEETQYF TGCGCCAGCCGACAGGAAGAGACCCAGTACTTC
TRBJ1-1 . 15 TRBV10-3 many CAIKEQQFENTEAFF TGTGCCATCAAAGAGCAGCAGTTTGAGAACACTGAAGCTTTCTTT
TRBJ2-7 . 11 TRBV15 many CATSNGYEQYF TGTGCCACCAGCAATGGTTACGAGCAGTACTTC
TRBJ2-7 . 12 TRBV29-1 many CSVDGALGEQYF TGCAGCGTTGACGGGGCTCTGGGCGAGCAGTACTTC
TRBJ2-7 TRBD1 14 TRBV12-3/TRBV12-4 many CASSLVDRAGEQYF TGTGCCAGCAGTTTAGTGGACAGGGCTGGTGAGCAGTACTTC
TRBJ2-3 TRBD2 15 TRBV5-1 many CASSPLAGSTDTQYF TGCGCCAGCAGCCCCCTAGCGGGGAGCACAGATACGCAGTATTTT
TRBJ2-7 TRBD1 16 TRBV5-1 many CASSPHDRTGENEQYF TGCGCCAGCAGCCCACATGACAGGACAGGGGAGAACGAGCAGTACTTC
TRBJ1-2 . 14 TRBV6-5 many CASSPQGGYYGYTF TGTGCCAGCAGTCCCCAGGGAGGGTATTATGGCTACACCTTC
TRBJ2-7 . 12 TRBV20-1 many CSARETEREQYF TGCAGTGCTAGAGAGACAGAGCGGGAGCAGTACTTC
TRBJ2-3 TRBD1 14 TRBV20-1 many CSARGRGNTDTQYF TGCAGTGCCAGGGGGCGGGGCAACACAGATACGCAGTATTTT
TRBJ2-7 TRBD1 13 TRBV2 many CASNQDRSYEQYF TGTGCCAGCAATCAGGACAGGTCCTACGAGCAGTACTTC
TRBJ2-7 TRBD2 13 TRBV7-9 many CASSFGGAQEQYF TGTGCCAGCAGCTTCGGGGGGGCGCAAGAGCAGTACTTC
TRBJ1-4 TRBD1 17 TRBV20-1 many CSAREDRASGLNEKLFF TGCAGTGCTAGAGAGGACAGGGCGAGTGGTCTTAATGAAAAACTGTTTTTT
TRBJ2-3 TRBD1 14 TRBV20-1 many CSATRDRRTDTQYF TGCAGTGCGACCCGGGACAGGCGGACAGATACGCAGTATTTT
TRBJ2-3 . 13 TRBV20-1 many CSARSSRVDTQYF TGCAGTGCTAGATCTAGCCGTGTAGATACGCAGTATTTT
TRBJ2-3 . 13 TRBV18 many CASSPGGTDTQYF TGTGCCAGCTCACCCGGAGGCACAGATACGCAGTATTTT
TRBJ2-7 TRBD1 13 TRBV10-3 many CAISESDRAEQYF TGTGCCATCAGTGAGTCGGACAGGGCCGAGCAGTACTTC
TRBJ2-2 TRBD2 16 TRBV20-1 many CSATPRLAGYTGELFF TGCAGTGCTACACCCCGACTAGCGGGATACACCGGGGAGCTGTTTTTT
TRBJ1-1 TRBD1 13 TRBV7-9 many CASNPTGATEAFF TGTGCCAGCAACCCGACAGGGGCCACTGAAGCTTTCTTT
TRBJ1-3 . 14 TRBV5-5 many CASSGLDSGNTIYF TGTGCCAGCAGTGGGCTCGACTCTGGAAACACCATATATTTT
TRBJ2-3 . 14 TRBV5-1 many CASSLDRSTDTQYF TGCGCCAGCAGCTTGGACAGGAGCACAGATACGCAGTATTTT
TRBJ1-2 . 13 TRBV7-9 many CASSTREGYGYTF TGTGCCAGCAGCACCAGGGAAGGCTATGGCTACACCTTC
TRBJ1-2 . 13 TRBV12-3/TRBV12-4 many CASSFVANYGYTF TGTGCCAGCAGTTTTGTGGCCAACTATGGCTACACCTTC
TRBJ2-3 TRBD2 16 TRBV5-1 many CASSELAGIRTDTQYF TGCGCCAGCAGCGAACTAGCGGGGATAAGAACAGATACGCAGTATTTT
TRBJ1-2 TRBD1 15 TRBV20-1 many CSARPGQGAVYGYTF TGCAGTGCTAGACCCGGACAGGGCGCCGTTTATGGCTACACCTTC
TRBJ2-3 . 15 TRBV5-1 many CASSYSGLGTDTQYF TGCGCCAGCAGCTACTCCGGTTTAGGCACAGATACGCAGTATTTT
TRBJ1-2 TRBD1 13 TRBV12-3/TRBV12-4 many CASTWTGAYGYTF TGTGCCAGCACATGGACAGGGGCCTATGGCTACACCTTC
TRBJ2-3 . 12 TRBV29-1 many CSIQRGADTQYF TGCAGCATCCAACGAGGAGCAGATACGCAGTATTTT
TRBJ2-1 TRBD2 15 TRBV15 many CATSRDYGGDNEQFF TGTGCCACCAGCAGAGATTACGGGGGGGACAATGAGCAGTTCTTC
TRBJ2-3 TRBD1 14 TRBV3-1 many CASSPRTGGDTQYF TGTGCCAGCAGCCCCCGGACAGGGGGAGATACGCAGTATTTT
TRBJ1-6 . 17 TRBV25-1 many CASSEFSESGNNSPLHF TGTGCCAGCAGTGAATTCTCGGAGTCTGGCAATAATTCACCCCTCCACTTT
TRBJ2-1 . 15 TRBV20-1 few CSARDATGRYNEQFF TGCAGTGCTAGAGACGCGACGGGCCGATACAATGAGCAGTTCTTC
TRBJ2-1 . 14 TRBV18 many CASSPIKGDNEQFF TGTGCCAGCTCACCAATCAAGGGCGACAATGAGCAGTTCTTC
TRBJ1-2 TRBD1 14 TRBV7-9 many CASSYRQGFYGYTF TGTGCCAGCAGCTACCGACAGGGCTTCTATGGCTACACCTTC
TRBJ2-7 TRBD2 13 TRBV20-1 many CSADRPGGPEQYF TGCAGTGCCGACCGGCCGGGGGGACCCGAGCAGTACTTC
TRBJ1-4 . 12 TRBV4-1 few CASSQDYGKLFF TGCGCCAGCAGCCAAGATTACGGTAAACTGTTTTTT
TRBJ1-1 . 14 TRBV5-1 many CASSFYGRNTEAFF TGCGCCAGCAGCTTTTACGGACGGAACACTGAAGCTTTCTTT
TRBJ2-7 . 14 TRBV10-3 many CATSRGSSSYEQYF TGTGCCACCTCGAGAGGATCGAGCTCCTACGAGCAGTACTTC
TRBJ1-1 . 13 TRBV7-2 many CASSLVGSTEAFF TGTGCCAGCAGCTTAGTGGGAAGTACTGAAGCTTTCTTT
TRBJ1-1 TRBD1 16 TRBV5-1 many CASSSHTGGGDTEAFF TGCGCCAGCAGCTCCCACACAGGGGGCGGGGACACTGAAGCTTTCTTT
TRBJ2-2 TRBD1 14 TRBV6-6 many CASSDGQGSGELFF TGTGCCAGCAGTGACGGACAGGGGAGTGGGGAGCTGTTTTTT
TRBJ1-1 . 16 TRBV5-1 many CASSPGGGRMDTEAFF TGCGCCAGCAGCCCTGGGGGGGGGCGGATGGACACTGAAGCTTTCTTT
TRBJ1-2 TRBD1 13 TRBV10-3 many CAISEQGDYGYTF TGTGCCATCAGTGAGCAGGGGGACTATGGCTACACCTTC